The next 21 T cell receptor beta chains were all read from a single sample in a study of blood T cell repertoires in COVID-19. TCRdb keeps only in-frame clones here, not all; method: immunoSEQ multiplex PCR. Among about 230,000 clones listed, approximately 88% were seen once. The sequenced sample consisted of PBMCs or T cells enriched from blood (not recorded which). The source is a woman aged 25-40 years who had been exposed to COVID-19.

The CDR3 DNA sequence: TGTGCCAGCAGTTCATTGAAAGGGGTCGGCACTGAAGCTTTCTTT. Protein: CASSSLKGVGTEAFF. The chain uses TRBV6-6 and TRBJ1-1; possibly TRBD1 for D (5 bases). The V gene lost 4 bases and the J gene lost 4 bases, with 16 bases spanning the gap. CDR1 is MNHNY and CDR2 is SVGAGI in the germline V gene (reference sequence). The CDR3 runs 15 residues.

This clone was recorded once. The chain has TRBV5-4 and TRBJ1-6; maybe TRBD1 (6 bases). Per germline, CDR1 SGHNT and CDR2 YYREEE (reference sequence). V lost 3 bases, J lost 10 bases, and 8 bases lay in between. CDR3 length: 12 amino acids. CDR3 protein: CASSSRGSPLHF. The CDR3 coding sequence is TGTGCCAGCAGCTCCAGGGGCTCACCCCTCCACTTT.

This clone was recorded only once. J is TRBJ1-4 and V is TRBV5-6, with 10 bases aligning to TRBD1. The V gene's germline CDR1 is SGHDT and CDR2 YYEEEE. V shed 4 bases, J shed 7 bases, and the junction held 4 bases outside the gene matches. This CDR3 region has 14 residues. The CDR3 loop is CASSAGDRGEKLFF. DNA for the CDR3: TGTGCCAGCAGCGCCGGGGACAGGGGTGAAAAACTGTTTTTT.

The chain has TRBV19 and TRBJ2-2; D perhaps matches TRBD2 (5 bases). Trimming took 4 bases from V and 1 from J, leaving 10 bases between them. The CDR3 sequence is 15 residues long. Germline V gene sequence: CDR1 LNHDA, CDR2 SQIVND (reference sequence). For the CDR3, the DNA is TGTGCCAGTAGTAGTTGGACTTTGAACACCGGGGAGCTGTTTTTT. Translation gives CASSSWTLNTGELFF. Full variable domain (outside the CDR3, taken from reference TRBV19 and TRBJ2-2): DGGITQSPKYLFRKEGQNVTLSCEQNLNHDAMYWYRQDPGQGLRLIYYSQIVNDFQKGDIAEGYSVSREKKESFPLTVTSAQKNPTAFYLCASSSWTLNTGELFFGEGSRLTVL.

V and J are TRBV6-1 and TRBJ1-1; 7 positions match TRBD1. The V segment lost 1 base and the J segment 4 bases; nucleotides outside the gene matches: 3. CDR1 MNHNS and CDR2 SASEGT come from the germline V gene. This CDR3 is 14 amino acids long. CDR3 amino acids: CASSEEDRVTEAFF. In DNA form, the CDR3 reads TGTGCCAGCAGTGAAGAAGACAGGGTCACTGAAGCTTTCTTT.

This rearrangement joins TRBV27 to TRBJ2-7; a possible D gene is TRBD2 (6 bases). V was pared by 5 bases and J by 9 bases, with 26 bases between. The CDR3 runs 16 residues. The germline V gene encodes CDR1 MNHEY and CDR2 SMNVEV (reference sequence). In nucleotides, the CDR3 is TGTGCCAGCAGTCCGTTAAGATTCGGGAGATTTCCCGGGCAGTACTTC. It encodes CASSPLRFGRFPGQYF.

The rearrangement links TRBV19 to TRBJ1-4; 9 bases map to TRBD1. This CDR3 has 16 amino acids. Germline CDR1 is LNHDA and CDR2 is SQIVND (reference sequence). Germline trimming cut 1 base from V and 6 bases from J; bases unmatched to any gene: 6. CDR3 region: CASSIGTGDGYEKLFF. The CDR3 coding sequence is TGTGCCAGTAGTATAGGGACAGGGGACGGCTATGAAAAACTGTTTTTT.

This clone was seen just once. The chain is built from TRBV6-5 and TRBJ2-7; D not certain. From germline, CDR1 is MNHEY and CDR2 SVGAGI. V shed 2 bases and J shed 3 bases, with 8 bases lying between them. The CDR3 extends over 13 amino acids. In DNA, the CDR3 is TGTGCCAGCAGTTACCTTGGCAGCTACGAGCAGTACTTC. Translation gives CASSYLGSYEQYF.

On this clone: Other nucleotide sequences in the sample specify the same CDR3. This chain joins TRBV3-1 (or the pseudogene TRBV3-2) and TRBJ2-5; D is undetermined. Germline assignment: CDR1 LGHDT and CDR2 YNNKEL (reference sequence). V lost 6 bases to trimming and J lost 3 bases, with 20 bases between them. The CDR3 is 16 amino acids. The CDR3 protein is CASSLTFNPVEETQYF. Written as DNA, the CDR3 is TGTGCCAGCAGTCTGACTTTTAATCCCGTTGAAGAGACCCAGTACTTC.

By its share, this clone is medium-sized. The rearrangement uses TRBV7-3 and TRBJ2-2, with 9 bases that match TRBD1. Germline V gene sequence: CDR1 SGHTA, CDR2 FQGTGA. This CDR3 has 15 amino acids. V shed 4 bases and J 5 bases; nucleotides not matched to a gene: 5. The DNA for the CDR3 is TGTGCCAGCAGCTCCACAGGGGGCAGGACCGGGGAGCTGTTTTTT. Translation: CASSSTGGRTGELFF.

The CDR3 DNA reads as TGTGCCAGCAGCCCACGACTAGCGGGTAAAACAGATACGCAGTATTTT. Its protein is CASSPRLAGKTDTQYF. The chain uses TRBV9 and TRBJ2-3; 10 positions match TRBD2. This CDR3 region has 16 residues. Germline lookup yields CDR1 SGDLS and CDR2 YYNGEE. Germline trimming cut 4 bases from V and 3 bases from J; bases unmatched to any gene: 8.

V and J are TRBV28 and TRBJ2-7; 9 nucleotides align to TRBD1. Germline V gives CDR1 MDHEN, CDR2 SYDVKM. The trim removed 6 bases at V and 5 bases at J, leaving 5 bases unmatched. The length of the CDR3 is 13 residues. CDR3 in DNA: TGTGCCAGCAGGAAGACAGGGGGGAACGAGCAGTACTTC. This gives the protein CASRKTGGNEQYF.

The chain uses TRBV5-1 and TRBJ1-1; D not certain. V lost 1 base, J lost 1 base, and 14 bases lay in between. The CDR3 is made up of 16 amino acids. Looked up from germline, CDR1 is SGHRS and CDR2 is YFSETQ. CDR3: CASSLLVTGRNTEAFF. The CDR3 DNA reads TGCGCCAGCAGCTTGTTGGTAACGGGGAGGAACACTGAAGCTTTCTTT.

V gene TRBV24-1 combines with J gene TRBJ2-3; D perhaps matches TRBD1 (6 bases). Germline V gene sequence: CDR1 KGHDR, CDR2 SFDVKD. Trimming shortened V by 9 bases and J by 0 bases, and 9 bases separated the two germline ends. This CDR3 is built from 13 residues. The CDR3 sequence: CATEGTSTDTQYF. The CDR3, as DNA: TGTGCCACCGAGGGGACAAGCACAGATACGCAGTATTTT.

V is TRBV3-1 (or the pseudogene TRBV3-2) and J is TRBJ1-1; D is perhaps TRBD1 (6 bases). The V gene lost 1 base and the J gene lost 0 bases, with 9 bases spanning the gap. The germline gives CDR1 LGHDT, CDR2 YNNKEL (reference sequence). The CDR3 has 15 amino acids. The CDR3 spells CASSQVGDMNTEAFF. CDR3 nucleotide sequence: TGTGCCAGCAGCCAAGTCGGGGACATGAACACTGAAGCTTTCTTT.

This rearrangement joins TRBV7-2 to TRBJ1-6, with 8 positions matching TRBD1. The germline V gene has CDR1 SGHTA and CDR2 FQGNSA. J gave up 8 bases and V 4 bases, and 7 bases lay outside the gene matches. CDR3 length equals 15 residues. The CDR3 nucleotides read TGTGCCAGCAGCTCCACAGGGGGGATGTATTCACCCCTCCACTTT. Amino acid sequence: CASSSTGGMYSPLHF.

This clone was counted once. The V call is TRBV5-1, the J call TRBJ1-1; D may be TRBD1 (5 bases). This CDR3 is 15 amino acids long. Trimming left V 4 bases short and J 4 bases short, with 17 bases between. Germline CDR1 SGHRS, CDR2 YFSETQ. This CDR3 reads CASSRSRVPGTEAFF. CDR3 coding DNA: TGCGCCAGCAGCCGGAGCAGGGTACCGGGCACTGAAGCTTTCTTT.

The chain links TRBV5-1 to TRBJ2-1, with 8 bases lining up with TRBD2. This CDR3 is 17 amino acids long. The V and J ends lost 0 bases and 7 bases, in that order; junction bases with no gene match: 12. CDR1 and CDR2 from the germline V gene are SGHRS and YFSETQ. CDR3: CASSLDPQAGVRNEQFF. Written as DNA, the CDR3 is TGCGCCAGCAGCTTGGACCCACAAGCGGGAGTTCGGAATGAGCAGTTCTTC.

The rearrangement links TRBV20-1 to TRBJ1-6; unclear D gene. This CDR3 contains 11 residues. CDR1 and CDR2 from the germline V gene are DFQATT and SNEGSKA (reference sequence). V was pared by 5 bases and J by 8 bases, with 7 bases between. The CDR3 DNA sequence: TGCAGTGCTCTCCGGGATTCACCCCTCCACTTT. Its translation: CSALRDSPLHF.

This chain connects TRBV6-1 to TRBJ1-5; D might be TRBD1 (6 bases). CDR3 size: 14 residues. Germline V CDR1 and CDR2: MNHNS, SASEGT. The V gene lost 0 bases and the J gene lost 5 bases, with 8 bases spanning the gap. DNA of the CDR3: TGTGCCAGCAGTGAAGCCCAGGGGTATCAGCCCCAGCATTTT. It is translated as CASSEAQGYQPQHF.

This clone was detected only once. This chain joins TRBV25-1 and TRBJ1-2; no firm D call. Trimming pared 4 bases from V and 6 bases from J, leaving 6 bases between. In germline, CDR1 is MGHDK, CDR2 SYGVNS. CDR3 length: 11 residues. The CDR3 region is CASSGPHGYTF. The CDR3 region has the DNA TGTGCCAGCAGTGGGCCCCATGGCTACACCTTC.